This T cell receptor (beta chain) was retrieved from a study of cytomegalovirus exposure and HLA in healthy donors. This clone was detected once. No antigen is known for it. Some clones are missing from TCRdb's copy, which holds only in-frame ones; the method was immunoSEQ multiplex PCR. The sample includes about 140,000 clones, 85% to 90% seen only once; the top ten take roughly 9.4%. From the roughly 110-subject validation cohort, which was separate from the approximately 670-subject first cohort, the donors were drawn. Germline CDR1 LNHDA, CDR2 SQIVND (reference sequence). The CDR3 runs to 15 residues. The trim removed 7 bases at V and 4 bases at J, leaving 9 bases unmatched. Findings and caveats of the study: Investigators reported 150 to 200 TCR beta chains as tied to cytomegalovirus.

Sequenced material: PBMCs. V gene TRBV19 combines with J gene TRBJ1-2; 10 nucleotides match TRBD1. This sequence originates from a man younger than 35 in good health and CMV-seropositive. The CDR3 sequence: CASTPDRGALYGYTF. The CDR3 DNA sequence: TGTGCCAGTACGCCGGACAGGGGGGCCCTCTATGGCTACACCTTC.